Listed below are T cell receptor beta chains from one sample, sequenced in a study of blood T cell repertoires in COVID-19. Profiled with immunoSEQ multiplex PCR; TCRdb holds only in-frame clones, not every one. The sample lists around 92,000 clones; roughly 70% were seen once. The material sequenced was peripheral blood. These receptors all stem from a man in his 70s with COVID-19, enrolled during active disease. Both conserved end residues are part of each CDR3. The D gene is left open where the match is weak. The size of a clone is reported for some rows only, either as once, few or many, or as a class for expanded clones.

j_gene	v_gene	d_gene	abundance	CDR3nt	CDR3aa
TRBJ2-7	TRBV7-2	TRBD1	.	TGTGCCAGCAGCCCCAGCCGGGACAGCTACGAGCAGTACTTC	CASSPSRDSYEQYF
TRBJ1-2	TRBV28	TRBD1	.	TGTGCCAGCAGCCGCGACAGGGTTTTGCGCTACACCTTC	CASSRDRVLRYTF
TRBJ2-1	TRBV19	.	.	TGTGCCAGTAGTCCGCGGCTCACCCCCAGCTCCTACAATGAGCAGTTCTTC	CASSPRLTPSSYNEQFF
TRBJ2-7	TRBV19	.	once	TGTGCCAGTAGTATCTCCGGGGTCGGCTCCTACGAGCAGTACTTC	CASSISGVGSYEQYF
TRBJ2-5	TRBV19	TRBD1	once	TGTGCCAGCATAGACAGGGGCTCGGAGACCCAGTACTTC	CASIDRGSETQYF
TRBJ2-1	TRBV15	TRBD2	.	TGTGCCACCAGCAGAGGGCTGAAGCGGGGCTCATACAATGAGCAGTTCTTC	CATSRGLKRGSYNEQFF
TRBJ2-7	TRBV20-1	.	.	TGCACCCAAGACACCCCCTACGAGCAGTACTTC	CTQDTPYEQYF
TRBJ1-3	TRBV3-1/TRBV3-2	.	.	TGTGCCAGCAGCCAAGACACTAGCAGAAACACCATATATTTT	CASSQDTSRNTIYF
TRBJ2-5	TRBV5-5	.	.	TGTGCCAGCAGCTTGGCCACAGAGTACCAAGAGACCCAGTACTTC	CASSLATEYQETQYF
TRBJ2-2	TRBV7-7	TRBD1	.	TGTGCTAGCAGCTTGGGACAGGCCGGGGAGCTGTTTTTT	CASSLGQAGELFF
TRBJ2-3	TRBV6-5	TRBD2	.	TGTGCCAGCGGACTAGCGGGGAGCACAGATACGCAGTATTTT	CASGLAGSTDTQYF
TRBJ2-2	TRBV11-2	.	few	TGTGCCAGCAGCTTGGGGCTCAGGAGAACCGGGGAGCTGTTTTTT	CASSLGLRRTGELFF
TRBJ1-1	TRBV7-2	.	few	TGTGCCAGCAGCCTTGGCCCCATGAACACTGAAGCTTTCTTT	CASSLGPMNTEAFF
TRBJ2-4	TRBV21-1	.	few	TGTGCCAGCAGGGACAGCCTAGCCAAAAACATTCAGTACTTC	CASRDSLAKNIQYF
TRBJ2-1	TRBV5-1	.	.	TGCGCCAGCAGACGGGAGCCTAACTACAATGAGCAGTTCTTC	CASRREPNYNEQFF
TRBJ2-5	TRBV10-2	.	once	TGCGCCAGCAGTGAAGGGCTAGCGCCTTTCCGAGAGACCCAGTACTTC	CASSEGLAPFRETQYF
TRBJ1-4	TRBV4-1	TRBD1	.	TGCGCCAGCAGCCAAGATAGGACAGGCATCAATGAAAAACTGTTTTTT	CASSQDRTGINEKLFF
TRBJ1-4	TRBV27	TRBD1	.	TGTGCCAGCAGCGCCACCTCCGGACAGGGACATGAAAAACTGTTTTTT	CASSATSGQGHEKLFF
TRBJ2-1	TRBV7-2	.	.	TGTGCCAGCAGCCGGGGGGCGGGCTCCTACAATGAGCAGTTCTTC	CASSRGAGSYNEQFF
TRBJ2-2	TRBV27	.	.	TGTGCCAGCAGTTTATGGCGGGGTCACGGGGAGCTGTTTTTT	CASSLWRGHGELFF
TRBJ2-5	TRBV5-1	.	.	TGCGCCAGCAGCTTGGCGGCAGGGGAAAGGGAGACCCAGTACTTC	CASSLAAGERETQYF
TRBJ2-2	TRBV9	.	few	TGTGCCAGCAGCTCACTAGGAGGGAACACCGGGGAGCTGTTTTTT	CASSSLGGNTGELFF
TRBJ1-1	TRBV29-1	.	.	TGCAGCGCAGGGAAGATGGGGGCGAACACTGAAGCTTTCTTT	CSAGKMGANTEAFF
TRBJ1-1	TRBV3-1/TRBV3-2	.	.	TGTGCCAGCAGCCAAGAAGTCAGGAACACTGAAGCTTTCTTT	CASSQEVRNTEAFF
TRBJ1-2	TRBV5-6	.	many	TGTGCCAGCAGCTTGGTAGGAGATGGCTACACCTTC	CASSLVGDGYTF
TRBJ2-3	TRBV5-4	TRBD2	.	TGTGCCAGCAGCCTCCCTAGCGGGGGGACCACAGATACGCAGTATTTT	CASSLPSGGTTDTQYF
TRBJ2-7	TRBV9	TRBD1	once	TGTGCCAGCAACCGACAGGGGGACCCCTACGAGCAGTACTTC	CASNRQGDPYEQYF
TRBJ2-5	TRBV6-2/TRBV6-3	.	.	TGTGCCAGCAGTGCCGGGAGACTTGGGACCCAGTACTTC	CASSAGRLGTQYF
TRBJ2-3	TRBV19	.	.	TGTGCCAGTAAATTCGGTCCTAGCACAGATACGCAGTATTTT	CASKFGPSTDTQYF
TRBJ1-1	TRBV27	.	.	TGTGCCAGCAGCCCTACGTTATCCCGGGTTGAAGCTTTCTTT	CASSPTLSRVEAFF
TRBJ1-1	TRBV30	.	.	TGTGCCTGGAGTTTGTTCGGGGCTGAAGCTTTCTTT	CAWSLFGAEAFF
TRBJ2-3	TRBV6-2/TRBV6-3	TRBD2	.	TGTGCCAGCAGTTATGTAGCGGGAGGGGTCACAGATACGCAGTATTTT	CASSYVAGGVTDTQYF
TRBJ2-1	TRBV6-5	TRBD1	.	TGTGCCAGCAGTCGGACAGGGACCACGTACAATGAGCAGTTCTTC	CASSRTGTTYNEQFF
TRBJ2-3	TRBV28	TRBD1	once	TGTGCCAGTAGTGAACCGGGACAGGGGATAGCAGATACGCAGTATTTT	CASSEPGQGIADTQYF
TRBJ2-7	TRBV4-2	.	.	TGTGCCAGCAGCCAAGATATGAGGAGAGCTAGCAGAAGGGAAGAGCAGTACTTC	CASSQDMRRASRREEQYF